The rows below give T cell receptor beta chains drawn from one sample of a study of blood T cell repertoires in COVID-19. Some clones are missing from TCRdb's copy, which holds only in-frame ones; the method was immunoSEQ multiplex PCR. The sample lists about 150,000 clones, approximately 83% occurring once. The sequencing input was peripheral blood. The receptors stem from a man aged 70 or older with acute or convalescent COVID-19. The CDR3 runs from the conserved cysteine through the conserved F or W. Fields, in order: J gene, D gene, V gene, clone size, CDR3 DNA, CDR3 protein. A D gene is named only where the DNA matches it firmly. Not all rows give a size; the values are once, few, many and, for expanded clones, a class.

J gene: TRBJ1-2
D gene: NA
V gene: TRBV12-3/TRBV12-4
clone size: NA
CDR3 DNA: TGTGCCAGCAGTTTAGCGGGAACAGGTGTCTACACCTTC
CDR3 protein: CASSLAGTGVYTF

J gene: TRBJ1-2
D gene: NA
V gene: TRBV7-9
clone size: once
CDR3 DNA: TGTGCCAGCAGCTTAGGTCAGAACTATGGCTACACCTTC
CDR3 protein: CASSLGQNYGYTF

J gene: TRBJ2-7
D gene: TRBD2
V gene: TRBV5-6
clone size: NA
CDR3 DNA: TGTGCCAGCAGCTTGGGATTTAGCGGGAGGGGCTACGAGCAGTACTTC
CDR3 protein: CASSLGFSGRGYEQYF

J gene: TRBJ1-4
D gene: TRBD1
V gene: TRBV5-6
clone size: NA
CDR3 DNA: TGTGCCAGCAGCTTGCGGGACAGGGATGAAAAACTGTTTTTT
CDR3 protein: CASSLRDRDEKLFF

J gene: TRBJ2-3
D gene: TRBD1
V gene: TRBV7-7
clone size: NA
CDR3 DNA: TGTGCTAGCAGTCCCCGACAGGGGGGGACAGATACGCAGTATTTT
CDR3 protein: CASSPRQGGTDTQYF

J gene: TRBJ2-1
D gene: TRBD2
V gene: TRBV5-5
clone size: few
CDR3 DNA: TGTGCCAGCAGCTTGCCATCGGCTAGCGGGAGAGGGTGGGTATACAATGAGCAGTTCTTC
CDR3 protein: CASSLPSASGRGWVYNEQFF

J gene: TRBJ2-1
D gene: TRBD2
V gene: TRBV20-1
clone size: NA
CDR3 DNA: TGCAGTGCTAGTGGCGGACTAGGGACCAATGAGCAGTTCTTC
CDR3 protein: CSASGGLGTNEQFF

J gene: TRBJ2-7
D gene: TRBD2
V gene: TRBV5-1
clone size: NA
CDR3 DNA: TGCGCCAGCAGCGTCCCGATAGCGGGAGAGGGCTACGAGCAGTACTTC
CDR3 protein: CASSVPIAGEGYEQYF

J gene: TRBJ2-7
D gene: TRBD2
V gene: TRBV13
clone size: NA
CDR3 DNA: TGTGCCAGCAGCTTAGGCAGCGGGAGGGTTGCCTACGAGCAGTACTTC
CDR3 protein: CASSLGSGRVAYEQYF

J gene: TRBJ1-6
D gene: NA
V gene: TRBV7-2
clone size: NA
CDR3 DNA: TGTGCCAGCAGCTTGGTTTCAGGGGATCCCCTCCACTTT
CDR3 protein: CASSLVSGDPLHF

J gene: TRBJ1-5
D gene: TRBD1
V gene: TRBV5-1
clone size: NA
CDR3 DNA: TGCGCCAGCAGCAGAGGAGACAGGGATCAGCCCCAGCATTTT
CDR3 protein: CASSRGDRDQPQHF

J gene: TRBJ1-1
D gene: NA
V gene: TRBV6-6
clone size: NA
CDR3 DNA: TGTGCCAGCAGTTACTATAGGGACAAGGCTTTCTTT
CDR3 protein: CASSYYRDKAFF

J gene: TRBJ2-5
D gene: TRBD2
V gene: TRBV15
clone size: NA
CDR3 DNA: TGTGCCACCAGCATCGGACTAGCGGGAGCAGAGACCCAGTACTTC
CDR3 protein: CATSIGLAGAETQYF

J gene: TRBJ2-7
D gene: TRBD1
V gene: TRBV5-4
clone size: NA
CDR3 DNA: TGTGCCAGCAGCTCGACAGGGATTTCCTACGAGCAGTACTTC
CDR3 protein: CASSSTGISYEQYF

J gene: TRBJ2-1
D gene: NA
V gene: TRBV10-3
clone size: NA
CDR3 DNA: TGTGCCATCAGTGACGGGACACGTTCCTACAATGAGCAGTTCTTC
CDR3 protein: CAISDGTRSYNEQFF

J gene: TRBJ2-1
D gene: NA
V gene: TRBV9
clone size: NA
CDR3 DNA: TGTGCCAGCAGTGGCGGGATCTACAATGAGCAGTTCTTC
CDR3 protein: CASSGGIYNEQFF

J gene: TRBJ2-1
D gene: TRBD2
V gene: TRBV6-2/TRBV6-3
clone size: NA
CDR3 DNA: TGTGCCAGCAGTTACCTCAAGCGGGATCTATACAATGAGCAGTTCTTC
CDR3 protein: CASSYLKRDLYNEQFF

J gene: TRBJ2-1
D gene: TRBD1
V gene: TRBV5-1
clone size: NA
CDR3 DNA: TGCGCCAGCAGCTTGCCCCCAGGGGGAACTGAGCAGTTCTTC
CDR3 protein: CASSLPPGGTEQFF

J gene: TRBJ2-2
D gene: NA
V gene: TRBV7-3
clone size: once
CDR3 DNA: TGTGCCAGCAGCCCTACACTAGGGTCCGGGGAGCTGTTTTTT
CDR3 protein: CASSPTLGSGELFF

J gene: TRBJ2-7
D gene: NA
V gene: TRBV19
clone size: NA
CDR3 DNA: TGTGCCAGTAGTAAGTCAGAGGGCGAGCAGTACTTC
CDR3 protein: CASSKSEGEQYF

J gene: TRBJ2-1
D gene: TRBD2
V gene: TRBV3-1/TRBV3-2
clone size: few
CDR3 DNA: TGTGCCAGCAGCCAAGTTGCGGGAGCTTACAATGAGCAGTTCTTC
CDR3 protein: CASSQVAGAYNEQFF

J gene: TRBJ2-3
D gene: TRBD2
V gene: TRBV27
clone size: NA
CDR3 DNA: TGTGCCAGCAGTTCAGGACTAGCGGGCACAGATACGCAGTATTTT
CDR3 protein: CASSSGLAGTDTQYF

J gene: TRBJ2-4
D gene: TRBD1
V gene: TRBV19
clone size: NA
CDR3 DNA: TGTGCCAGTAGTGGGATCCCGGGACAGGGGAAAAACATTCAGTACTTC
CDR3 protein: CASSGIPGQGKNIQYF

J gene: TRBJ2-1
D gene: TRBD2
V gene: TRBV11-3
clone size: NA
CDR3 DNA: TGTGCCAGCAGCTTAGGGGGACTAGAGTCCTACAATGAGCAGTTCTTC
CDR3 protein: CASSLGGLESYNEQFF

J gene: TRBJ2-1
D gene: TRBD2
V gene: TRBV19
clone size: NA
CDR3 DNA: TGTGCCAGTAGTAAAGGGACTAGCGGGAGGGCCCTCAATGAGCAGTTCTTC
CDR3 protein: CASSKGTSGRALNEQFF

J gene: TRBJ1-4
D gene: NA
V gene: TRBV27
clone size: NA
CDR3 DNA: TGTGCCAGCAGTCCGGGAGAAAAACTGTTTTTT
CDR3 protein: CASSPGEKLFF

J gene: TRBJ1-2
D gene: NA
V gene: TRBV29-1
clone size: NA
CDR3 DNA: TGCAGCGTTGACACGCAGGGGCGCGGCTATGGCTACACCTTC
CDR3 protein: CSVDTQGRGYGYTF

J gene: TRBJ2-7
D gene: NA
V gene: TRBV19
clone size: NA
CDR3 DNA: TGTGCCAGTAGTATAGATCAGTTCTACGAGCAGTACTTC
CDR3 protein: CASSIDQFYEQYF

J gene: TRBJ2-7
D gene: TRBD2
V gene: TRBV13
clone size: NA
CDR3 DNA: TGTGCCAGCAGCCCGACCCTTCAGGGACTAGGGACACACTACGAGCAGTACTTC
CDR3 protein: CASSPTLQGLGTHYEQYF

J gene: TRBJ2-7
D gene: TRBD1
V gene: TRBV13
clone size: NA
CDR3 DNA: TGTGCCAGCAGCGCCACAGGGGTTGATCACGAGCAGTACTTC
CDR3 protein: CASSATGVDHEQYF

J gene: TRBJ2-1
D gene: NA
V gene: TRBV14
clone size: NA
CDR3 DNA: TGTGCCAGCAGCAATGGACACTACAATGAGCAGTTCTTC
CDR3 protein: CASSNGHYNEQFF

J gene: TRBJ1-5
D gene: NA
V gene: TRBV27
clone size: NA
CDR3 DNA: TGTGCCAGCAGTTTGTGGAGTGGAGGCAATCAGCCCCAGCATTTT
CDR3 protein: CASSLWSGGNQPQHF

J gene: TRBJ1-4
D gene: TRBD1
V gene: TRBV9
clone size: once
CDR3 DNA: TGTGCCAGCAGCGTCCGACAGGGTGACGAAAAACTGTTTTTT
CDR3 protein: CASSVRQGDEKLFF

J gene: TRBJ2-2
D gene: TRBD1
V gene: TRBV19
clone size: NA
CDR3 DNA: TGTGCCAGTAGTATAGGGGCAGGGGGCGACACCGGGGAGCTGTTTTTT
CDR3 protein: CASSIGAGGDTGELFF

J gene: TRBJ2-2
D gene: TRBD1
V gene: TRBV18
clone size: few
CDR3 DNA: TGTGCCAGCTCACCACGAATCCAGGGGGACACCGGGGAGCTGTTTTTT
CDR3 protein: CASSPRIQGDTGELFF

J gene: TRBJ1-4
D gene: NA
V gene: TRBV6-5
clone size: medium-sized
CDR3 DNA: TGTGCCAGCAGTTACGACAGGAATGAAAAACTGTTTTTT
CDR3 protein: CASSYDRNEKLFF

J gene: TRBJ1-6
D gene: NA
V gene: TRBV11-2
clone size: NA
CDR3 DNA: TGTGCCAGCAGCTTATTCGGCGGAGAACATAATTCACCCCTCCACTTT
CDR3 protein: CASSLFGGEHNSPLHF

J gene: TRBJ1-2
D gene: NA
V gene: TRBV7-8
clone size: NA
CDR3 DNA: TGTGCCAGCAGCTTAGGCCGAGGGGCAGGGGCCTATGGCTACACCTTC
CDR3 protein: CASSLGRGAGAYGYTF

J gene: TRBJ2-3
D gene: TRBD2
V gene: TRBV25-1
clone size: NA
CDR3 DNA: TGTGCCAGCGGGTTAAGCGGGAGGAGTTCAGATACGCAGTATTTT
CDR3 protein: CASGLSGRSSDTQYF

J gene: TRBJ2-5
D gene: TRBD1
V gene: TRBV5-4
clone size: NA
CDR3 DNA: TGTGCCAGCAGCCGGCCGGGACAGGGCCCTGAGACCCAGTACTTC
CDR3 protein: CASSRPGQGPETQYF

J gene: TRBJ2-4
D gene: NA
V gene: TRBV19
clone size: NA
CDR3 DNA: TGTGCCAGTAGTGACCTAGCGATAGCCAAAAACATTCAGTACTTC
CDR3 protein: CASSDLAIAKNIQYF

J gene: TRBJ2-7
D gene: TRBD2
V gene: TRBV5-5
clone size: NA
CDR3 DNA: TGTGCCAGCAGCCTTTCGACTAGCGAGACTTACGAGCAGTACTTC
CDR3 protein: CASSLSTSETYEQYF

J gene: TRBJ1-1
D gene: TRBD1
V gene: TRBV3-1/TRBV3-2
clone size: NA
CDR3 DNA: TGTGCCAGCAGCCACCCAACAGGGGCGGGCGATGAAGCTTTCTTT
CDR3 protein: CASSHPTGAGDEAFF

J gene: TRBJ2-1
D gene: TRBD2
V gene: TRBV7-2
clone size: NA
CDR3 DNA: TGTGCCAGCAGCACGACTAGCGGGAGAGGGAACAATGAGCAGTTCTTC
CDR3 protein: CASSTTSGRGNNEQFF

J gene: TRBJ1-6
D gene: TRBD1
V gene: TRBV18
clone size: once
CDR3 DNA: TGTGCCAGCTCACTTTACAGGGGGCTAGGGAATTCACCCCTCCACTTT
CDR3 protein: CASSLYRGLGNSPLHF

J gene: TRBJ1-3
D gene: NA
V gene: TRBV6-2/TRBV6-3
clone size: few
CDR3 DNA: TGTGCCAGCAGTCTGGACAGTCTCTCTGGAAACACCATATATTTT
CDR3 protein: CASSLDSLSGNTIYF

J gene: TRBJ1-1
D gene: NA
V gene: TRBV6-6
clone size: NA
CDR3 DNA: TGTGCCAGCAGTTACCAGGGGAACACTGAAGCTTTCTTT
CDR3 protein: CASSYQGNTEAFF

J gene: TRBJ1-1
D gene: NA
V gene: TRBV29-1
clone size: NA
CDR3 DNA: TGCAGCGTCACCCAGGGTTGGAACACTGAAGCTTTCTTT
CDR3 protein: CSVTQGWNTEAFF

J gene: TRBJ2-3
D gene: NA
V gene: TRBV19
clone size: NA
CDR3 DNA: TGTGCCAGTAGTATCTTCTATTCCACAGATACGCAGTATTTT
CDR3 protein: CASSIFYSTDTQYF

J gene: TRBJ2-7
D gene: TRBD2
V gene: TRBV27
clone size: once
CDR3 DNA: TGTGCCAGCAGTTGGACTAGCGGGTCCACCTACGAGCAGTACTTC
CDR3 protein: CASSWTSGSTYEQYF

J gene: TRBJ1-5
D gene: NA
V gene: TRBV6-5
clone size: once
CDR3 DNA: TGTGCCAGCAGTAAGGGGCCAATTATAAATCAGCCCCAGCATTTT
CDR3 protein: CASSKGPIINQPQHF

J gene: TRBJ2-7
D gene: TRBD1
V gene: TRBV6-5
clone size: NA
CDR3 DNA: TGTGCCAGCAGTCTCCGGACAGGGGGATACGAGCAGTACTTC
CDR3 protein: CASSLRTGGYEQYF

J gene: TRBJ2-3
D gene: NA
V gene: TRBV10-3
clone size: NA
CDR3 DNA: TGTGCCATCAGTGAGTCGGAATTATCAGGGAACCTCACAGATACGCAGTATTTT
CDR3 protein: CAISESELSGNLTDTQYF

J gene: TRBJ1-2
D gene: NA
V gene: TRBV5-1
clone size: once
CDR3 DNA: TGCGCCAGCAGCTTGGAATTGGGGAGTAGTGGCTACACCTTC
CDR3 protein: CASSLELGSSGYTF

J gene: TRBJ1-1
D gene: TRBD1
V gene: TRBV7-3
clone size: NA
CDR3 DNA: TGTGCCAGCAGCTTAGTAGGGGGCGTTAGAACTGAAGCTTTCTTT
CDR3 protein: CASSLVGGVRTEAFF

J gene: TRBJ2-7
D gene: TRBD1
V gene: TRBV4-2
clone size: NA
CDR3 DNA: TGTGCCAGCAGCCAGGCGAGGGACAGTTCCTACGAGCAGTACTTC
CDR3 protein: CASSQARDSSYEQYF

J gene: TRBJ2-2
D gene: TRBD2
V gene: TRBV5-1
clone size: NA
CDR3 DNA: TGCGCCAGCAGCTTGGATCTAGCGGGAGCCACCGGGGAGCTGTTTTTT
CDR3 protein: CASSLDLAGATGELFF